These 25 T cell receptor delta chains originate from one sample sequenced in a study of γδ T cells in repeated Plasmodium falciparum infection. TCRdb processed the multiplex PCR reads again with the CATT caller. The sample has some 100,000 delta-chain clones, 1.4% seen once; the top ten hold about 10%. Flow sorting of PBMC yielded separate Vgamma9/Vdelta2+ and Vdelta2-negative gammadelta T cell populations for bulk repertoire analysis. The specimen was gamma-delta T cells from blood. These receptors all stem from a pool of human donors (malaria-infected and uninfected, not separated).

This clone has a handful of counts. TCRdb has a much larger clone's protein, which differs at residue 13 from the translation of this DNA, likely because of a read error; what is shown is the protein translated from the DNA. The CDR3 loop is CACDQLKTRGILGKLIF. The DNA for the CDR3 is TGTGCCTGTGACCAACTAAAAACCCGGGGGATTCTCGGTAAACTCATCTTT. This sequence joins TRDV2 and TRDJ1; TRDD3 matches 7 bases. Assignment of the J gene here rests on matching the DNA to germline, because TCRdb gives none. After removal of 3 bases from V and 7 bases from J, the junction contained 19 bases not matched to a gene. The CDR3 is 17 amino acids. Germline CDR1 is GEAIGNYY and CDR2 is EKD.

This clone was detected ten times or more. In DNA form, the CDR3 reads TGTGCTCTTGGGGAAGGGGTGGGGGATATTCCACTCATCTTT. Protein product: CALGEGVGDIPLIF. J is TRDJ1 and V is TRDV1, with TRDD3 matching over 9 bases. Germline values: CDR1 TSWWSYY, CDR2 QGS. V was pared by 2 bases and J by 10 bases, with 8 bases of the junction left unmatched. The CDR3 spans 14 residues.

Concerning this clone itself: This is likely an artifact of a read error, given a far larger clone one base away. V usage is TRDV2 and J usage is TRDJ1, with 9 bases fitting TRDD2. The J gene, absent from TCRdb, was called here by matching the DNA to germline. Germline V gene sequence: CDR1 GEAIGNYY, CDR2 EKD. This CDR3 is 17 amino acids long. CDR3 amino acids: CACDTAKAFLRTDKLIF. The CDR3 DNA reads TGCGCCTGTGACACCGCGAAGGCCTTCCTACGCACCGATAAACTCATCTTT.

With regard to this clone: The protein given by TCRdb reflects a much larger clone and differs at residue 9 from this DNA's translation, likely from a read error; the protein shown is the DNA's translation. The rearrangement joins TRDV1 to TRDJ1, with 7 nucleotides matching TRDD3. The J gene was missing in TCRdb and was found by matching the end of the DNA to germline. CDR1 is TSWWSYY and CDR2 is QGS in the germline V gene. After removal of 0 bases from V and 0 bases from J, the junction contained 22 bases not matched to a gene. This CDR3 is 22 amino acids long. Written as DNA, the CDR3 is TGTGCTCTTGGGGAACTCAAGGTACTTACTGGGGATAAGCCCGGGGACACCGATAAACTCATCTTT. Translation gives CALGELKVLTGDKPGDTDKLIF.

This clone appeared many times. This chain joins TRDV1 and TRDJ1; D is possibly TRDD3 (5 bases). Trimming removed 4 bases at V and 0 bases at J, with 21 bases between. This CDR3 spans 18 amino acids. The V gene's germline CDR1 is TSWWSYY and CDR2 QGS. The CDR3 loop is CALGAQSGIQKYTDKLIF. The CDR3 DNA reads as TGTGCTCTTGGGGCCCAAAGCGGGATCCAAAAGTACACCGATAAACTCATCTTT.

This clone has a handful of counts. A read error is likely here: a far larger clone is one base away. Other DNA sequences in this specimen translate into the identical CDR3. The chain combines TRDV1 with TRDJ2; 8 bases are a match to TRDD3. Germline matching of the DNA provided the J gene here, since TCRdb leaves it blank. V gave up 8 bases and J gave up 0 bases; unmatched junction bases: 35. Germline V gene lookup returns CDR1 TSWWSYY and CDR2 QGS. The length of the CDR3 is 25 residues. The CDR3 spells CALTRGDNYAWNYWGVPALTAQLFF. DNA for the CDR3: TGTGCTCTTACCCGGGGGGACAACTACGCTTGGAATTACTGGGGGGTCCCGGCTTTGACAGCACAACTCTTCTTT.

This clone was seen a few times. TCRdb lists the protein of a much larger clone for this DNA, which differs at residue 18, so this is likely a read error; the protein given here is translated from the DNA itself. This chain uses TRAV36/DV7 with TRDJ1; weak D call: TRDD2 (9 bases). Assignment of the J gene here rests on matching the DNA to germline, because TCRdb gives none. Germline-derived CDR1 and CDR2 are VTNFRS and LTSSGIE (reference sequence). The CDR3 is made up of 25 amino acids. The V and J ends lost 5 bases and 0 bases respectively, with 47 bases between them. The CDR3 DNA reads as TGTGCTGTTTTCTTAGCCTTCCTACCCCGGGGGATATGGTCATTGAGTACGGAGTACACCGATAAACTCATCTTT. Translating it yields CAVFLAFLPRGIWSLSTEYTDKLIF.

In regard to this clone: TCRdb's listed protein matches a much larger clone and diverges from this DNA's translation at residue 14, likely through a read error; the protein shown comes from the DNA. The genes are TRDV3 and TRDJ1; 8 nucleotides align to TRDD2. CDR1 and CDR2 from the germline V gene are TVYSNPD and GDNSRS (reference sequence). This CDR3 is built from 26 residues. The V gene end was trimmed by 0 bases and the J gene end by 0 bases; junction bases not matched to a gene: 39. CDR3 coding DNA: TGTGCCTTTAGCTCCGTCCATACTTCCTACACACGGAGGGCGGACATACCCAGATATGACACCGATAAACTCATCTTT. Translation: CAFSSVHTSYTRRADIPRYDTDKLIF. Complete variable domain (other parts from reference TRDV3 and TRDJ1): CDKVTQSSPDQTVASGSEVVLLCTYDTVYSNPDLFWYRIRPDYSFQFVFYGDNSRSEGADFTQGRFSVKHILTQKAFHLVISPVRTEDSATYYCAFSSVHTSYTRRADIPRYDTDKLIFGKGTRVTVEP.

This clone has only a few counts. For this DNA, TCRdb reports the protein of a much larger clone, which diverges at residue 13, most likely from a read error; the protein presented here is translated directly from the DNA. This sequence joins TRDV2 and TRDJ1; 9 bases map to TRDD3. TCRdb is silent on the J gene; assignment here came from matching the DNA to germline. The CDR3 contains 17 residues. From germline, CDR1 is GEAIGNYY and CDR2 EKD. CDR3 region: CACNYLGDQGYTNKLIF. Written as DNA, the CDR3 is TGTGCCTGTAACTATCTGGGGGATCAAGGGTACACCAATAAACTCATCTTT.

This clone was observed many times. The protein given by TCRdb reflects a much larger clone and differs at residue 16 from this DNA's translation, likely from a read error; the protein shown is the DNA's translation. The chain joins TRDV2 to TRDJ1, with 7 positions matching TRDD3. This CDR3 spans 17 amino acids. Germline CDR1 is GEAIGNYY and CDR2 is EKD. CDR3 sequence: CACDSVLGIPSGDKLTF. As DNA, the CDR3 is TGTGCCTGTGACTCGGTACTGGGGATCCCTTCGGGCGATAAACTCACCTTT.

This clone was counted only a few times. TCRdb attributes to this sequence the protein of a much larger clone, which differs from the DNA translation at residue 13; a read error is likely, and the protein displayed is translated from the DNA. The chain is built from TRDV1 and TRDJ1, with 12 bases that match TRDD3. The V and J ends lost 1 base and 4 bases, in that order; junction bases with no gene match: 13. CDR3 length: 19 amino acids. Germline CDR1 is TSWWSYY and CDR2 is QGS. CDR3 bases: TGTGCTCTTGGGGAACCCCCTTCGTACTGGGGGATACTGGGCGATAAACTCATCTTT. Protein sequence: CALGEPPSYWGILGDKLIF.

This clone was seen more than once but under ten times. The protein held in TCRdb is that of a much larger clone and does not match this DNA's translation at residue 5, likely because of a read error; the protein shown is translated from the DNA. The CDR3 protein is CALGKLEGFLRSYWGIHTDKLIF. CDR3 DNA sequence: TGTGCTCTTGGGAAACTAGAAGGCTTCCTACGTTCATACTGGGGGATACACACCGATAAACTCATCTTT. The chain links TRDV1 to TRDJ1; 12 nucleotides agree with TRDD3. This CDR3 region has 23 residues. Germline CDR1 is TSWWSYY and CDR2 is QGS.

In this sample, this clone turned up a few times. Translating this DNA gives a protein that differs at residue 3 from the TCRdb one, which belongs to a much larger clone; a read error is likely, and the protein shown is this translation. The CDR3 is CARDAGGTSWDTRQMFF. Here the CDR3 DNA reads TGTGCCCGTGACGCGGGGGGTACCTCCTGGGACACCCGACAGATGTTTTTC. The chain is built from TRDV2 and TRDJ3; the D gene is possibly TRDD3 (5 bases). TCRdb leaves out the J gene; it was filled in here by matching the DNA to germline. Per germline, CDR1 GEAIGNYY and CDR2 EKD. The CDR3 is 17 amino acids.

This clone was counted between two and nine times. A far more abundant clone sits one base away, making this likely a read error. The V gene reported is TRDV1; the J gene is uncalled; TRDD3, the table's D call, was not compared with the DNA. This CDR3 contains 19 residues. Germline values: CDR1 TSWWSYY, CDR2 QGS. The CDR3 protein is CALGVPKYWGILYTDKLIF. CDR3 DNA sequence: TGTGCTCTTGGGGTTCCTAAGTACTGGGGGATACTCTACACCGATAAGCTCATCTTT.

The table lists this clone with a few counts. A far larger clone is one base from this, pointing to a likely read error. Other DNA variants within this sample encode the same CDR3. The CDR3 region is CACDTSWGNSTDKLIF. As DNA, the CDR3 is TGTGCCTGTGACACCTCCTGGGGGAACTCCACCGATAAGCTCATCTTT. TRDV2 is the V gene, and the J gene was not called; the table gives TRDD3 as D, unverified against the DNA. Germline V lookup: CDR1 GEAIGNYY, CDR2 EKD. The CDR3 has 16 residues.

With respect to this clone: The protein held in TCRdb is that of a much larger clone and does not match this DNA's translation at residue 14, likely because of a read error; the protein shown is translated from the DNA. The genes are TRDV1 and TRDJ1; 9 bases align to TRDD2. Germline values: CDR1 TSWWSYY, CDR2 QGS. The length of the CDR3 is 21 residues. V lost 2 bases to trimming and J lost 0 bases; unmatched junction nucleotides: 19. The CDR3 protein is CALGEKAFLHLVLRHTDKLIF. In DNA form, the CDR3 reads TGTGCTCTTGGGGAAAAGGCCTTCCTACACCTAGTACTCCGTCACACCGATAAACTCATCTTT.

There are many counts of this clone. The V and J genes are TRDV1 and TRDJ1; TRDD3 matches at 9 bases. The length of the CDR3 is 20 residues. V trimming: 3 bases; J trimming: 0 bases; junction bases outside the gene matches: 17. Germline CDR1 is TSWWSYY and CDR2 is QGS. CDR3 protein: CALGEISTKLGEMYTDKLIF. The CDR3 coding sequence is TGTGCTCTTGGGGAGATCTCCACAAAACTGGGGGAGATGTACACCGATAAACTCATCTTT.

Points on this clone: TCRdb pairs this DNA with a much larger clone's protein that differs at residue 9, likely a read error; the protein shown was translated from the DNA. This chain links TRDV1 with TRDJ1, with 13 nucleotides matching TRDD3. TCRdb is silent on the J gene; assignment here came from matching the DNA to germline. Germline V lookup: CDR1 TSWWSYY, CDR2 QGS. J was trimmed by 4 bases and V by 3 bases; bases with no gene match: 26. The CDR3 length is 23 residues. CDR3 sequence reads: CALGEHRAPFHTVLGDTVDKLIF. The CDR3 bases are TGTGCTCTTGGGGAGCATCGCGCCCCCTTCCACACGGTACTGGGGGATACGGTCGATAAACTCATCTTT.

This clone appeared many times. V is TRDV1 and J is TRDJ4; 13 bases are a match to TRDD3. Germline V gene sequence: CDR1 TSWWSYY, CDR2 QGS. Trimming took 0 bases from V and 7 from J; bases not matched to a gene: 8. CDR3 length: 16 residues. In nucleotides, the CDR3 is TGTGCTCTTGGGGAACTCTGCAACTGGGGGATACGCGACCTGATCTTT. It translates to CALGELCNWGIRDLIF.

In regard to this clone: The protein that TCRdb holds for this DNA derives from a much larger clone and differs from the translated DNA at residues 7 and 12, which likely indicates a read error; the protein shown here is translated from the DNA. No J gene was assigned, while the V gene was called as TRDV2. Germline lookup yields CDR1 GEAIGNYY and CDR2 EKD. This CDR3 is 14 amino acids long. The CDR3 loop is CACDSLRLTDKPIF. CDR3 nucleotide sequence: TGTGCCTGTGACTCACTGAGACTCACCGATAAACCCATCTTT.

Only a few counts were recorded for this clone. The protein recorded in TCRdb matches a much larger clone and deviates from this DNA's translation at residue 3, suggesting a read error; the protein here is obtained by translating the DNA. The J gene is TRDJ1, the V gene TRDV1; tentatively, D is TRDD3 (6 bases). Germline values: CDR1 TSWWSYY, CDR2 QGS. The CDR3 is made up of 18 amino acids. The CDR3 loop is CAPGELRGLGLHTDKLIF. As DNA, the CDR3 is TGTGCTCCTGGGGAACTAAGAGGACTGGGTCTCCACACCGATAAACTCATCTTT.

Note on this clone: This sequence is one base from a far larger clone and is likely a read error. Other DNA sequences in the sample encode the same CDR3. This chain connects TRAV38-2/DV8 to TRDJ1; 11 nucleotides line up with TRDD3. Germline CDR1 TSESDYY, CDR2 QEAYKQQN. The CDR3 spans 19 residues. Here the CDR3 reads CAYRSASSLLGDNTDKLIF. CDR3 nucleotides: TGTGCATATAGGAGCGCGTCGTCCCTACTGGGGGATAACACCGATAAACTCATCTTT.

Notes on this clone: The amino acid sequence in TCRdb belongs to a much larger clone and departs from this DNA's translation at residue 17, likely a sequencing read error; the sequence shown is translated from the DNA. The V gene was identified as TRDV1, while no J gene was called; the table assigns TRDD3, which was not confirmed against the DNA. This CDR3 is built from 19 residues. Germline CDR1 and CDR2: TSWWSYY and QGS. The CDR3, as DNA: TGTGCTCTTGGGGAACTTTTGTATACCTTCCTGCCTTACACCGATAAACCCATCTTT. Translation gives CALGELLYTFLPYTDKPIF.

This clone was picked up a small number of times. The protein given by TCRdb reflects a much larger clone and differs at residue 9 from this DNA's translation, likely from a read error; the protein shown is the DNA's translation. The chain joins TRDV1 to TRDJ1; D not certain. CDR1 TSWWSYY and CDR2 QGS come from the germline V gene. The length of the CDR3 is 11 residues. CDR3 DNA sequence: TGTGCTCTTGGGGAAAATCGTAAACGCATCTTT. Translating it yields CALGENRKRIF.

In regard to this clone: A far larger clone is one base from this, pointing to a likely read error. Within the sample, other DNA sequences also encode this same CDR3. The chain uses TRDV2 and TRDJ1; D remains ambiguous. TCRdb supplies no J gene; here it was assigned by aligning the nucleotide sequence to germline. The CDR3 consists of 11 residues. Germline CDR1 is GEAIGNYY and CDR2 is EKD. The CDR3 DNA reads TGTGCCTACTCCCTCACCGACAAACTCATCTTT. It translates to CAYSLTDKLIF.